One and the same sample provided the 3 T cell receptor beta chains below, sequenced in a study of CD4 T cells in relation to SARS-CoV-2 and coronaviruses (TCRdb year 2021). Library prep was done by the immunoSEQ multiplex PCR assay. Held by TCRdb, this immuneACCESS table contains in-frame sequences only and omits some clones. Under half of the omission traces to an unresolved V gene where checked; the cause of the rest is unknown. For this sample the table gives approximately 43,000 clones, of which roughly 84% were detected only once. The ten top clones hold around 1.3% of the sample. For these receptors, no antigen is known. The sequenced sample was naive CD4+ T cells from PBMCs, cultured in vitro. Reading the label with the study, this specimen's cell subset or site is: naive CD4+ T cells isolated by negative enrichment. The receptors here all came from an adult with COVID-19.

The rearrangement uses TRBV5-4 and TRBJ1-3, with no clear D. This CDR3 region has 15 residues. Germline CDR1 SGHNT, CDR2 YYREEE (reference sequence). Trimming stripped 4 bases from V and 2 bases from J, with 13 bases between. In DNA, the CDR3 is TGTGCCAGCAGCCGCCCTACAGACCCTGGAAACACCATATATTTT. Translating it yields CASSRPTDPGNTIYF.

The rearrangement uses TRBV27 and TRBJ2-7; TRBD2 matches at 10 bases. V dropped 8 bases and J dropped 3; count of bases not matched to a gene: 10. Germline V gene lookup returns CDR1 MNHEY and CDR2 SMNVEV (reference sequence). The CDR3 contains 15 residues. In nucleotides, the CDR3 is TGTGCCAGCGCCAGGACTAGCGGACCGTTCTACGAGCAGTACTTC. Protein sequence: CASARTSGPFYEQYF.

This clone has a single count. CDR3 sequence: CASRAGTSVYNEQFF. Written as DNA, the CDR3 is TGTGCCAGCAGGGCCGGGACTAGCGTCTACAATGAGCAGTTCTTC. The rearrangement uses TRBV27 and TRBJ2-1; the match to TRBD2 covers 10 bases. The V segment lost 6 bases and the J segment 3 bases; nucleotides outside the gene matches: 5. CDR3 length: 15 residues. Germline V lookup: CDR1 MNHEY, CDR2 SMNVEV (reference sequence).